The clone carrying this TCR beta chain was seen at least ten times. The antigen is unknown. Using its own MiXCR run on the PCR reads, TCRdb lists one record per CDR3 protein. Here the sample spans 85,000 to 100,000 distinct CDR3 sequences, roughly a quarter being singletons. The data belong to a study of molecular identifiers for immune sequencing clone quantification. Study-wide background: In replicates, RNA from about 21,000 or 97,000 naive CD8 cells was split five ways, four sequenced.

Each library that profiled naive CD8 cells came from 20,000 to 1,000,000 sorted cells with 10%, 30% or 50% RNA. The germline V and J ends were trimmed by 4 bases and 7 bases, with 12 bases remaining between them. Germline V gene lookup returns CDR1 SGHDT and CDR2 YYEEEE. The CDR3 has 13 residues. Study-level results: In naive cells, clones above 20 RNA copies held under 1% of molecules, whereas in effector cells they held over 99%. Barcodes shared by identical TCR molecules could lead to underestimated sizes of highly expanded clones.

This clonotype was sampled from a human donor in good health. Some libraries in this study had Jurkat cell RNA spiked in. Sequencing input: naive CD8+ T cells from blood, with Jurkat cell RNA spiked in. Subset: FACS-sorted CD8+CD4-CCR7+CD45RA+ naive T cells. This chain joins TRBV5-6 and TRBJ1-5, with unresolved D. CDR3 amino acids: CASSRGRTQPQHF. The CDR3 DNA sequence: TGTGCCAGCAGCCGAGGCAGAACCCAGCCCCAGCATTTT.